This T cell receptor (beta chain) is from a study of T-cell reconstitution after alpha-beta-depleted transplantation in children. Unique molecular identifiers were used in preparing the TCRbeta library. TCRdb reprocessed the PCR reads via MiXCR and lists one record per CDR3 protein. Seen here are about 270,000 distinct CDR3 sequences, more than 8% observed once, and the top ten hold around a tenth. Trimming at V came to 3 bases and at J to 7 bases, leaving 11 bases not matched to a gene. Germline-derived CDR1 and CDR2 are SGHKS and YYEKEE (reference sequence). The CDR3 loop spans 16 amino acids. The clonotype was recovered from a human donor who donated a stem cell graft to a child with SCID. The chain employs TRBV5-5 and TRBJ2-1, with 9 bases aligning to TRBD2. The source material was PBMCs from the stem cell graft donor, sampled from the stem cell graft. CDR3 residues: CASSSTLAGLGNEQFF. The CDR3 DNA sequence: TGTGCCAGCAGCTCTACGCTAGCGGGGTTAGGGAATGAGCAGTTCTTC.